Sequencing of this T cell receptor (beta chain) was carried out in a study of T cell repertoires in cytomegalovirus infection. Study context: Based on public TCR beta signatures, there were indications of CMV infection and of a matching HLA type. Points from the study as a whole: Identification of carriers of CMV plus the relevant HLA was achieved through cumulative public TCR beta family frequency. HLA-C-restricted CMV-specific TCR beta clonotypes prevailed in the ex vivo response.

The CDR3 is 15 residues long. Trimming removed 5 bases from V and 4 bases from J; junction bases left unmatched: 6. The germline V gene encodes CDR1 SGHTA and CDR2 FQGNSA. This clonotype was counted a few times. Its antigen is as yet unknown. TCRdb re-called the reads through MiXCR, storing one row per CDR3 protein. This sample has more than 200,000 distinct CDR3 sequences, with 9.1% found just once. The sequence was obtained from a human donor in good health (CMV status not recorded). Some clones in this sample may be carry-over from other donors' samples. The sequenced sample consisted of PBMCs. The V gene is TRBV7-2, the J gene TRBJ2-2; 8 positions agree with TRBD2. The CDR3 spells CASSIISGATGELFF. CDR3 sequence (DNA): TGTGCCAGCAGCATAATTAGCGGGGCCACCGGGGAGCTGTTTTTT.